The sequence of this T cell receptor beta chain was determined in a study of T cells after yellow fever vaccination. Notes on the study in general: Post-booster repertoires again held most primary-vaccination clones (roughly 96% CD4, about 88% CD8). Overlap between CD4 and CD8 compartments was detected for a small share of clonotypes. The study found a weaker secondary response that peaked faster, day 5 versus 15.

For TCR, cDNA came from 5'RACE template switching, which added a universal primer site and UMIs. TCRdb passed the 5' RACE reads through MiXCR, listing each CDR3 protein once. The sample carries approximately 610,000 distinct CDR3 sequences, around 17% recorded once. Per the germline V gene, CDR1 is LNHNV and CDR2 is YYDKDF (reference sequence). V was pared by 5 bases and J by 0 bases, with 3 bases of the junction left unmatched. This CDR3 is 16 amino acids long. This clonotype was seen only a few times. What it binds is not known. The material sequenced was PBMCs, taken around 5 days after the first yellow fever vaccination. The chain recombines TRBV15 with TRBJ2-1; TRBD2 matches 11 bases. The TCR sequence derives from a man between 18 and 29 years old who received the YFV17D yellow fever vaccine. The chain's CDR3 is CATSGTSGSSYNEQFF. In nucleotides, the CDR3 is TGTGCCACCAGCGGGACTAGCGGTAGCTCCTACAATGAGCAGTTCTTC.